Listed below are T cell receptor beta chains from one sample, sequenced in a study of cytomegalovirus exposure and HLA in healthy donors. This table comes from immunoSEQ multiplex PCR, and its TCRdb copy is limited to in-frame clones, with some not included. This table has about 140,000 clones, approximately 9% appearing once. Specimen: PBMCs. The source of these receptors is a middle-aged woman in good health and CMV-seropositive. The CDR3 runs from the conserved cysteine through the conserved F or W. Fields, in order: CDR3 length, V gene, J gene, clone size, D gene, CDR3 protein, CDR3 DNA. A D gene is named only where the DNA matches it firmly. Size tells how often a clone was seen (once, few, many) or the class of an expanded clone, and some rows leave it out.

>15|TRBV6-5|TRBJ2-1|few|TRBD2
CASSYQRGGLGEQFF
TGTGCCAGCAGTTACCAGCGGGGGGGACTTGGGGAGCAGTTCTTC
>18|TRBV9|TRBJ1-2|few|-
CASSVDVRGGPTNYGYTF
TGTGCCAGCAGCGTAGATGTACGCGGGGGCCCCACTAACTATGGCTACACCTTC
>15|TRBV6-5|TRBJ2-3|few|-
CASSYSSPSTDTQYF
TGTGCCAGCAGTTACTCGAGCCCTAGCACAGATACGCAGTATTTT
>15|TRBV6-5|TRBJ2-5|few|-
CASSYRGDFGETQYF
TGTGCCAGCAGTTACCGTGGGGACTTCGGGGAGACCCAGTACTTC
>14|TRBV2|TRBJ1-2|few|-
CAREIRGPFYGYTF
TGTGCCAGAGAAATCAGGGGCCCCTTCTATGGCTACACCTTC
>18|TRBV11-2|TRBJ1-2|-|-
CASSLDGGLTAPLYGYTF
TGTGCCAGCAGCTTAGATGGAGGACTTACAGCCCCCCTTTATGGCTACACCTTC
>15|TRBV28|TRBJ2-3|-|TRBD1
CASSLIQGGSDTQYF
TGTGCCAGCAGTTTAATACAGGGGGGATCAGATACGCAGTATTTT
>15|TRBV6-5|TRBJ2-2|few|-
CASSYSGAGTGELFF
TGTGCCAGCAGTTACTCGGGGGCTGGCACCGGGGAGCTGTTTTTT
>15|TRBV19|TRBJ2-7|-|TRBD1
CASSIDAGQGYEQYF
TGTGCCAGTAGTATAGATGCGGGACAGGGTTATGAGCAGTACTTC
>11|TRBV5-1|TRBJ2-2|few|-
CASRRAGELFF
TGCGCCAGCAGGAGGGCCGGGGAGCTGTTTTTT
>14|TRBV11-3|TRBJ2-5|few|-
CASSLVRGQETQYF
TGTGCCAGCAGCTTAGTAAGGGGGCAAGAGACCCAGTACTTC
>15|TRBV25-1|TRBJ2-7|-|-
CATQGIGSSSYEQYF
TGTGCCACCCAGGGTATCGGTTCGAGCTCCTACGAGCAGTACTTC
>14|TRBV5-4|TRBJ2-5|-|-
CASSLEGRPETQYF
TGTGCCAGCAGCTTGGAAGGGAGGCCGGAGACCCAGTACTTC